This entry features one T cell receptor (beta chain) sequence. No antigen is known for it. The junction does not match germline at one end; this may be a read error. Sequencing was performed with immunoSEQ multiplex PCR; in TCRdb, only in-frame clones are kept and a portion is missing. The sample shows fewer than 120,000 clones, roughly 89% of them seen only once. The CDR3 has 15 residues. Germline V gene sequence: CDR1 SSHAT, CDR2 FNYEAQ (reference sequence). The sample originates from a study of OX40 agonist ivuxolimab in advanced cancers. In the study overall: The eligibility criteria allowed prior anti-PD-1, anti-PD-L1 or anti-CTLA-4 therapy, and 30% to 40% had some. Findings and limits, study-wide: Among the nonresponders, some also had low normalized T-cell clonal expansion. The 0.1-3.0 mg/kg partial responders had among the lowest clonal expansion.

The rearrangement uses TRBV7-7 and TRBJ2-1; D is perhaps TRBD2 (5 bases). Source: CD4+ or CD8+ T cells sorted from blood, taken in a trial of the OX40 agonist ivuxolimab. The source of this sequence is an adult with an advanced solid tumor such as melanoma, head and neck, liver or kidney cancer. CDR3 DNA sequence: TGTGCTAGCAGCTCACTGACTAACTCCTACAATGAGCAGTTCTTC. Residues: CASSSLTNSYNEQFF.